This T cell receptor beta chain was documented in a study of T cells in Graves' hyperthyroidism and ophthalmopathy. Remarks on this clonotype: Its cognate antigen is unknown.

RNA transcripts served as the template for amplifying TCR beta CDR3 regions. During a first-round RT-PCR of the TCR CDR3, the HTBI primer set was used. TCRdb called the multiplex PCR reads again in MiXCR, with one record for every CDR3 protein. The sample records about 610,000 distinct CDR3 sequences, roughly 14% being singletons. Study outcomes and limitations: From stable hyperthyroidism, ophthalmopathy was set apart by a 13 V-J model. Most expanded thyroid clonotypes above 0.001 recurred in blood.

The V and J ends lost 6 bases and 4 bases respectively, with 10 bases between them. From germline, CDR1 is SGHRS and CDR2 YFSETQ. The CDR3 length is 13 residues. Patients having uncontrolled infection, another autoimmune disease, pregnancy or lactation were not included. The V and J genes are TRBV5-1 and TRBJ2-2; D gene ambiguous. Sequenced material: blood. This TCR was sampled from a woman in her thirties or forties with Graves' ophthalmopathy. DNA of the CDR3: TGCGCCAGCAAGAGAGTTGGCACCGGGGAGCTGTTTTTT. It yields the protein CASKRVGTGELFF.